A selection of T cell receptor delta chains follows, all from one sample in a study of Vδ1+ human thymocytes. TCRdb reapplied CATT to the multiplex PCR reads. The sample consists of over 45,000 delta-chain clones, roughly 16% of them appearing once. Source material: Vdelta1+ gamma-delta thymocytes from the thymus. The receptor source for this set is a girl less than two years old who had congenital heart surgery. Each CDR3 is given without its conserved first and last residue. The order of the fields is V gene, CDR3 protein.

V: TRDV1; CDR3: ALGEPKGGPSYRTGPATWTDKLI
V: TRDV1; CDR3: ALGVEGLGDRKLI
V: TRDV2; CDR3: ACDTGWGEHTDKLI
V: TRDV1; CDR3: ALGPRMRTGAYTDKLI
V: TRDV1; CDR3: ALGELKVPTDGGWGEDTDKLI
V: TRAV29/DV5; CDR3: SVLLCSIDTRLGNTDKLI
V: TRDV1; CDR3: ALGSPCLGDTESKMTPDKLI
V: TRDV1; CDR3: ALGEHPYWGILGYTDKLI
V: TRDV1; CDR3: ALGEARYWGISYTDKLI
V: TRDV1; CDR3: ALGELGAPTSVLGVITDKLI
V: TRDV1; CDR3: ALGEPKAGDTPAQLF
V: TRDV1; CDR3: ALGEPGGRDKELI
V: TRDV1; CDR3: ALGEGGGVNTDKLI
V: TRDV1; CDR3: ALGELTVGGDWGIISDKLI
V: TRDV1; CDR3: ALLTKYWGPSPYTDKLI
V: TRDV1; CDR3: ALGELNPTILLGSDKLI
V: TRDV2; CDR3: ALRLGDTSTDKLI
V: TRDV1; CDR3: ALGGSRGLGVGLYTDKLI
V: TRDV1; CDR3: ALGEQTIPPVAEAGGTNYTDKLI
V: TRDV1; CDR3: ALGNDSWDGADKLI